This TCR beta chain was captured in a study of shared clonotypes between healthy human individuals. Produced via immunoSEQ multiplex PCR; TCRdb's table is partial and in-frame only. This sample has about 2.5 million clones; around 92% occur once, and the top ten carry around 0.38%. The TCR sequence derives from a man aged 18 to 35 in good health. Some clones in this sample may be carry-over from other donors' samples. Sequencing used naive CD4+ T cells from PBMCs. This sample's subset: CD45RA+ positively selected.

This CDR3 reads CAISESTGSGNQPQHF. The CDR3 region has the DNA TGTGCCATCAGTGAGTCGACAGGGTCTGGCAATCAGCCCCAGCATTTT. The V call is TRBV10-3, the J call TRBJ1-5; 7 nucleotides align to TRBD1. Unmatched junction bases numbered 4, after V lost 0 bases and J lost 2 bases. Germline CDR1 is ENHRY and CDR2 is SYGVKD. This CDR3 has 16 residues.